Listed here is a single T cell receptor beta chain. The antigen is undetermined. This sample stems from a study of Ad26.COV2.S vaccination and SARS-CoV-2 variants. Study overall: The vaccine Ad26.COV2.S was put into the muscle once, or twice with 56 days between. Study-level findings and limits: There was a possibility that the TCR breadth and depth analyses underestimated total T cell responses. Vaccine recipients posted higher spike-specific TCR breadth than their placebo counterparts.

Documented treatment: over 15 received Ad26.COV2.S at low or high dose, single or two shots; about 5 received placebo; per-sample allocation not given. Vaccine and placebo recipients were sampled on day 63 after the first injection. The donor was a Boston adult aged 18-55 years. Repertoires were generated with immunoSEQ multiplex PCR, while TCRdb's copy carries only in-frame clones and drops some. The repertoire has some 340,000 clones, 70% to 90% of them found once; the top ten carry more than 1.5%. The trim removed 5 bases at V and 7 bases at J, leaving 11 bases unmatched. This CDR3 has 15 residues. Germline CDR1 reads SGHRS; CDR2 reads YFSETQ.

The clonotype was recovered from a person between 18 and 65 years old who received the Ad26.COV2.S COVID-19 vaccine or a placebo. V is TRBV5-1 and J is TRBJ2-7; 11 positions agree with TRBD1. The sample here was peripheral blood, taken in a trial of Ad26.COV2.S vaccine versus placebo. In DNA form, the CDR3 reads TGCGCCAGCAGTGGTTGGACAGGGGGCTCGTGGGAGCAGTACTTC. Residues: CASSGWTGGSWEQYF.